This TCR beta chain was observed in a study of blood T cell repertoires in COVID-19. Study-wide background: Samples came from the United States, Italy and Spain, spanning acute and convalescent COVID-19.

This table comes from immunoSEQ multiplex PCR, and its TCRdb copy is limited to in-frame clones, with some not included. The sample shows some 68,000 clones, 90% of them seen only once. The germline V and J ends were trimmed by 0 bases and 3 bases, with 11 bases remaining between them. The CDR3 runs 15 residues. The germline gives CDR1 SGHRS, CDR2 YFSETQ. Sequenced material: peripheral blood. The genes are TRBV5-1 and TRBJ2-3; possible D gene TRBD1, 6 bases. The clonotype originates from a man between 45 and 60 years old with COVID-19, enrolled during active disease. This CDR3 is CASSLDRVDTDTQYF. Here the CDR3 DNA reads TGCGCCAGCAGCTTGGACAGGGTAGATACAGATACGCAGTATTTT.